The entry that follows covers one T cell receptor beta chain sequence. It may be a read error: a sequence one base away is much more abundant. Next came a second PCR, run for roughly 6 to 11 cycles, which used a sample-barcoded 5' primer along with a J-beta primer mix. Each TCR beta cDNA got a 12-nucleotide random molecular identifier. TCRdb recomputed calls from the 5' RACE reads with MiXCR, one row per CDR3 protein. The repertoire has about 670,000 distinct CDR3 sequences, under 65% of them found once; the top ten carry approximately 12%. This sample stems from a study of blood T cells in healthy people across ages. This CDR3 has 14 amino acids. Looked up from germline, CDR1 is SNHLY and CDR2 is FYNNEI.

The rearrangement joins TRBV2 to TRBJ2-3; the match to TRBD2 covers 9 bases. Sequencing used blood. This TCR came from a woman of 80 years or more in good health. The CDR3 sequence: CVSSDGLAGDTQYF. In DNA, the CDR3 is TGTGTCAGCAGTGACGGCCTAGCGGGGGATACGCAGTATTTT.